This TCR beta chain was documented in a study of OX40 agonist ivuxolimab in advanced cancers. Turning to the study itself: Earlier anti-PD-1, anti-PD-L1 or anti-CTLA-4 therapy was permitted; 40% had received some.

Patients were ineligible given autoimmune disease history or systemic immunosuppression. Blood sampling was done at baseline, cycle 4 day 1, and cycle 7 day 1. V dropped 5 bases and J dropped 0; count of bases not matched to a gene: 5. The germline V gene has CDR1 MNHEY and CDR2 SVGAGI. The CDR3 runs 15 residues. Clones were read by immunoSEQ multiplex PCR, and TCRdb kept only the in-frame ones, dropping some. The data hold around 27,000 clones, with just over 90% observed a single time. The chain is built from TRBV6-5 and TRBJ2-3, with 7 nucleotides matching TRBD1. This sequence was found in an adult with an advanced solid tumor such as melanoma, head and neck, liver or kidney cancer. The source was CD4+ or CD8+ T cells sorted from blood, collected in a trial of the OX40 agonist ivuxolimab. CDR3 region: CASSLGQTSTDTQYF. CDR3 sequence (DNA): TGTGCCAGCAGTCTGGGACAGACTAGCACAGATACGCAGTATTTT.